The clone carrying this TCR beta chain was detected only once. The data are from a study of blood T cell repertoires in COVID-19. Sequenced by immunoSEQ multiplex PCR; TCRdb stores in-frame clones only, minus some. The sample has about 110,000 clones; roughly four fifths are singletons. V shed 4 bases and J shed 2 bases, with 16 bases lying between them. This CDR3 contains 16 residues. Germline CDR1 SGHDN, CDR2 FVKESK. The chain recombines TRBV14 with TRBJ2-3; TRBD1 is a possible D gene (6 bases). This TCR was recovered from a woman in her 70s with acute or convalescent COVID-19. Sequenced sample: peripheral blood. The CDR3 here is CASSLHSGVSTDTQYF. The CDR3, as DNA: TGTGCCAGCAGCCTCCACTCAGGGGTGTCCACAGATACGCAGTATTTT.